A single sample gave rise to the 13 T cell receptor beta chains below, sequenced in a study of blood T cell repertoires in COVID-19. This table comes from immunoSEQ multiplex PCR, and its TCRdb copy is limited to in-frame clones, with some not included. The table has some 300,000 clones, roughly 90% seen once. The specimen sequenced was peripheral blood. The origin of the receptors is a woman aged 70-85 years with COVID-19, enrolled during active disease.

The CDR3 spells CASSHGDRENYGYTF. The CDR3 DNA reads as TGTGCCAGCAGCCATGGGGACAGGGAGAACTATGGCTACACCTTC. The chain is built from TRBV7-2 and TRBJ1-2; 9 nucleotides match TRBD1. CDR3 size: 15 residues. V shed 5 bases, J shed 2 bases, and the junction held 6 bases outside the gene matches. CDR1 and CDR2 from the germline V gene are SGHTA and FQGNSA. Filled out from reference TRBV7-2 and TRBJ1-2, the complete variable domain reads GAGVSQSPSNKVTEKGKDVELRCDPISGHTALYWYRQSLGQGLEFLIYFQGNSAPDKSGLPSDRFSAERTGGSVSTLTIQRTQQEDSAVYLCASSHGDRENYGYTFGSGTRLTVV.

V usage is TRBV24-1 and J usage is TRBJ1-5; the D is unclear. The CDR3 covers 15 residues. CDR1 KGHDR and CDR2 SFDVKD come from the germline V gene. Trimming took 5 bases from V and 2 from J, leaving 12 bases between them. For the CDR3, the DNA is TGTGCCACCAGTGGTACCGGGGTTGGCAATCAGCCCCAGCATTTT. It yields the protein CATSGTGVGNQPQHF.

The chain uses TRBV2 and TRBJ1-2; D is perhaps TRBD1 (6 bases). This CDR3 comprises 15 residues. Germline V gene sequence: CDR1 SNHLY, CDR2 FYNNEI. With 5 bases removed from V and 7 bases from J, the gap between germline ends came to 20 bases. CDR3 amino acids: CASSLRTADTGGYTF. In DNA form, the CDR3 reads TGTGCCAGCAGTTTGCGGACAGCTGACACTGGTGGCTACACCTTC.

The CDR3 region is CASRGQGSNQPQHF. CDR3 bases: TGTGCCAGCAGGGGACAGGGCTCCAATCAGCCCCAGCATTTT. This sequence joins TRBV28 and TRBJ1-5; 9 bases are shared with TRBD1. The CDR3 is made up of 14 amino acids. J lost 3 bases, V lost 6 bases, and 3 bases had no gene match. CDR1 and CDR2 from the germline V gene are MDHEN and SYDVKM.

This clone was recorded only once. V and J are TRBV7-8 and TRBJ1-5, with a weak D call TRBD1 (5 bases). The CDR3 is 15 residues long. The germline gives CDR1 SGHVS, CDR2 FQNEAQ. V dropped 5 bases and J dropped 7 bases, with 18 bases sitting between them. CDR3 nucleotides: TGTGCCAGCAGCCGAGCTCCCAGGGAAGGGCAGCCCCAGCATTTT. Its translation is CASSRAPREGQPQHF.

This clone was observed a single time. The J gene is TRBJ2-3, the V gene TRBV2, with 7 bases matching TRBD1. The CDR3 is 13 residues long. CDR1 is SNHLY, CDR2 FYNNEI, per germline. J gave up 3 bases and V 7 bases, and 4 bases lay outside the gene matches. The CDR3 bases are TGTGCCAGCACTCGGGACAGAACAGATACGCAGTATTTT. Translated: CASTRDRTDTQYF. Full variable domain (rest looked up from reference TRBV2 and TRBJ2-3): EPEVTQTPSHQVTQMGQEVILRCVPISNHLYFYWYRQILGQKVEFLVSFYNNEISEKSEIFDDQFSVERPDGSNFTLKIRSTKLEDSAMYFCASTRDRTDTQYFGPGTRLTVL.

This clone was counted between two and nine times. The CDR3 region is CASSWGSSYNEQFF. The CDR3 DNA reads TGTGCCAGCAGCTGGGGCTCCTCCTACAATGAGCAGTTCTTC. This sequence joins TRBV7-9 and TRBJ2-1; possibly TRBD1 for D (5 bases). The CDR3 spans 14 residues. V was cut by 4 bases and J by 0 bases, with 7 bases left in between. CDR1 is SEHNR and CDR2 is FQNEAQ in the germline V gene (reference sequence).

V usage is TRBV19 and J usage is TRBJ1-2; D gene ambiguous. CDR3 length: 13 amino acids. Per germline, CDR1 LNHDA and CDR2 SQIVND (reference sequence). V was cut by 8 bases and J by 2 bases, with 12 bases left in between. CDR3 residues: CASDPGRNYGYTF. CDR3 sequence (DNA): TGTGCCAGTGATCCTGGGAGAAACTATGGCTACACCTTC.

Note on this clone: Other nucleotide sequences from this sample produce the same CDR3. The gene calls are TRBV28 and TRBJ2-5; TRBD1 is a possible D gene (6 bases). Between the trimmed V and J ends, which lost 3 bases and 2 bases, there was a span of 10 bases. Germline loops: CDR1 MDHEN, CDR2 SYDVKM. The length of the CDR3 is 14 residues. The CDR3 here is CASSLRQVQETQYF. The CDR3 DNA reads TGTGCCAGCAGTTTGCGACAGGTGCAAGAGACCCAGTACTTC. Based on the CDR3 plus reference TRBV28 and TRBJ2-5, the full variable domain is DVKVTQSSRYLVKRTGEKVFLECVQDMDHENMFWYRQDPGLGLRLIYFSYDVKMKEKGDIPEGYSVSREKKERFSLILESASTNQTSMYLCASSLRQVQETQYFGPGTRLLVL.

This clone was picked up one time. This chain connects TRBV19 to TRBJ2-3, with TRBD2 identical over 11 bases. This CDR3 comprises 17 residues. Germline V CDR1 and CDR2: LNHDA, SQIVND (reference sequence). The V and J ends lost 5 bases and 2 bases, in that order; junction bases with no gene match: 9. The CDR3: CASSSYSGGAITDTQYF. The CDR3 bases are TGTGCCAGTAGTTCCTATAGCGGGGGGGCCATCACAGATACGCAGTATTTT.

This sequence joins TRBV7-9 and TRBJ2-2, with 10 bases that match TRBD1. This CDR3 has 17 amino acids. The germline gives CDR1 SEHNR, CDR2 FQNEAQ (reference sequence). V lost 4 bases and J lost 6; bases outside the gene matches: 11. Here the CDR3 reads CASSSPGQGKSPGELFF. In nucleotides, the CDR3 is TGTGCCAGCAGCTCACCGGGACAGGGGAAGTCCCCCGGGGAGCTGTTTTTT.

CDR3 in DNA: TGTGCCAGTAGACCGCAGGGGACTAATGAAAAACTGTTTTTT. Protein sequence: CASRPQGTNEKLFF. The chain couples TRBV19 to TRBJ1-4, with D possibly TRBD1 on 6 matching bases. The germline V gene encodes CDR1 LNHDA and CDR2 SQIVND (reference sequence). The CDR3 loop spans 14 amino acids. Deletions cut 6 bases from V and 2 bases from J, with 10 bases between.

The chain combines TRBV6-2 or TRBV6-3 with TRBJ1-6; 8 nucleotides line up with TRBD1. Germline V lookup: CDR1 MNHEY, CDR2 SVGEGT. The ends lost 4 bases at V and 8 bases at J; junction bases unmatched: 7. This CDR3 contains 15 residues. CDR3: CASSSLRQGYSPLHF. In DNA, the CDR3 is TGTGCCAGCAGTTCACTCCGACAGGGGTATTCACCCCTCCACTTT.